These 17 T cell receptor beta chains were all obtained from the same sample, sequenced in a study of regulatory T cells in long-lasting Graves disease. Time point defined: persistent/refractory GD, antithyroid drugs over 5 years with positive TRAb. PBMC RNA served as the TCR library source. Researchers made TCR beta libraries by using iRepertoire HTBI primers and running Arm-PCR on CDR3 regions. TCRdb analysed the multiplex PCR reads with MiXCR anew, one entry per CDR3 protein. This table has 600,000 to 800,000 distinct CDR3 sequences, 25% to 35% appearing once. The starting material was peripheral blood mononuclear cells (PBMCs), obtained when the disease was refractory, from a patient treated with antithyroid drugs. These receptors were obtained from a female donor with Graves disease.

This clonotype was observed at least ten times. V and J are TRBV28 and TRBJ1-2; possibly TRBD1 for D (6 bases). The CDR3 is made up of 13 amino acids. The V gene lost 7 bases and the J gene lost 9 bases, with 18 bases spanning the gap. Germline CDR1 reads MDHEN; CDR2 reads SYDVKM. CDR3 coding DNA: TGTGCCAGCAATACAGGGAGCCCCCTAAGCTACACCTTC. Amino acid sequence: CASNTGSPLSYTF.

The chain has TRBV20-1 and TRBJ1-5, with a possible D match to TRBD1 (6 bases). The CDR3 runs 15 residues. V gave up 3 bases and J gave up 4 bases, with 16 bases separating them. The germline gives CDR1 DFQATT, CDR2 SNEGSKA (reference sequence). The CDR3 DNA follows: TGCAGTGCTAGTGACGGACAGAAACAGAATCAGCCCCAGCATTTT. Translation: CSASDGQKQNQPQHF.

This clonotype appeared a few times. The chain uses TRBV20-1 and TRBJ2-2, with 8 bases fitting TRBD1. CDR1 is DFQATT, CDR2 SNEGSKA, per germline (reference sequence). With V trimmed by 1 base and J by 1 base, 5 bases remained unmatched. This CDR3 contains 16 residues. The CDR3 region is CSARGDGTGNTGELFF. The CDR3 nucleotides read TGCAGTGCTAGAGGTGATGGGACAGGGAACACCGGGGAGCTGTTTTTT.

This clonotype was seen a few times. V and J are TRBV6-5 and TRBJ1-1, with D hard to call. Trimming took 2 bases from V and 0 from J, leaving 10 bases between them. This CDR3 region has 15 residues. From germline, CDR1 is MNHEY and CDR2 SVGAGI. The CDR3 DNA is TGTGCCAGCAGTTACGCGAGATGGGTGAACACTGAAGCTTTCTTT. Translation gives CASSYARWVNTEAFF.

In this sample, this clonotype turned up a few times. The CDR3 spells CASSYDRGAFF. The DNA for the CDR3 is TGTGCCAGCAGTTACGACAGGGGGGCTTTCTTT. The rearrangement uses TRBV6-5 and TRBJ1-1, with TRBD1 matching over 9 bases. Germline V CDR1 and CDR2: MNHEY, SVGAGI. The J segment lost 11 bases and the V segment lost 2 bases, leaving 0 bases of the junction unmatched. CDR3 length: 11 amino acids.

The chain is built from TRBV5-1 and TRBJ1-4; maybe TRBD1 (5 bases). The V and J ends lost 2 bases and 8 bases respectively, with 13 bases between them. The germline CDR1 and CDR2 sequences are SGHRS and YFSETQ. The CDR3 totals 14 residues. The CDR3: CASSFRDLSEKLFF. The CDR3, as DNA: TGCGCCAGCAGCTTCAGGGACCTTTCGGAAAAACTGTTTTTT.

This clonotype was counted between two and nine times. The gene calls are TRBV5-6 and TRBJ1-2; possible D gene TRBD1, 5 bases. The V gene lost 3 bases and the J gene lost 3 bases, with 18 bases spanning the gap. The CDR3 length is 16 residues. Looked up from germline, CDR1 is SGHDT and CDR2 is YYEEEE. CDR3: CASSSAQAGTDYGYTF. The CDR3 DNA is TGTGCCAGCAGCTCTGCCCAGGCAGGGACGGACTATGGCTACACCTTC.

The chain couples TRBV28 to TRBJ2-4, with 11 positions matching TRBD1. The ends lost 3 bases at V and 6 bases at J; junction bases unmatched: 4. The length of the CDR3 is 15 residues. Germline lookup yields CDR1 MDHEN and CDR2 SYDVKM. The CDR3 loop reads CASSFRTGGLNIQYF. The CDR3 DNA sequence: TGTGCCAGCAGTTTTAGGACAGGGGGCTTAAACATTCAGTACTTC.

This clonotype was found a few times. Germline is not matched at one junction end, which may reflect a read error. CDR3 nucleotide sequence: TGTGCCAGCAGATTAGGGGATCGGGGTACCTACGAGCAGTACTTC. Amino acid sequence: CASRLGDRGTYEQYF. The genes are TRBV7-2 and TRBJ2-7, with D perhaps TRBD1 or TRBD2 (5 bases each). This CDR3 has 15 amino acids. Germline assignment: CDR1 SGHTA and CDR2 FQGNSA.

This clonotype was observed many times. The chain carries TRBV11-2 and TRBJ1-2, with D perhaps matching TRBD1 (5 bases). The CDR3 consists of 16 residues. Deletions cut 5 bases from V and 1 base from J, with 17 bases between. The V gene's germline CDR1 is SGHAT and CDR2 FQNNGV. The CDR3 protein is CASSPGGLLLNYGYTF. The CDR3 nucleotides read TGTGCCAGCAGCCCCGGGGGACTGCTCCTTAACTATGGCTACACCTTC.

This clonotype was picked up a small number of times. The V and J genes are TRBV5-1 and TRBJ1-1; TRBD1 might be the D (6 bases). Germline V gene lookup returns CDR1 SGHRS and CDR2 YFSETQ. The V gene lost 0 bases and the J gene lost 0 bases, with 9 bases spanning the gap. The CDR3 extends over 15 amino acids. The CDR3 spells CASSLDTGLNTEAFF. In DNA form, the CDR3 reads TGCGCCAGCAGCTTGGACACAGGGCTGAACACTGAAGCTTTCTTT. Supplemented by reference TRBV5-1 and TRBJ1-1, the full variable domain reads KAGVTQTPRYLIKTRGQQVTLSCSPISGHRSVSWYQQTPGQGLQFLFEYFSETQRNKGNFPGRFSGRQFSNSRSEMNVSTLELGDSALYLCASSLDTGLNTEAFFGQGTRLTVV.

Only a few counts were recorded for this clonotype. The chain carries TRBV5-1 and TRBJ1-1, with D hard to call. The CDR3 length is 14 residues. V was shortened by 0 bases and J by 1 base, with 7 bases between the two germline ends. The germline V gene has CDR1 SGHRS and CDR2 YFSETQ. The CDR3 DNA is TGCGCCAGCAGCTTGGGGCCGTCGAACACTGAAGCTTTCTTT. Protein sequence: CASSLGPSNTEAFF.

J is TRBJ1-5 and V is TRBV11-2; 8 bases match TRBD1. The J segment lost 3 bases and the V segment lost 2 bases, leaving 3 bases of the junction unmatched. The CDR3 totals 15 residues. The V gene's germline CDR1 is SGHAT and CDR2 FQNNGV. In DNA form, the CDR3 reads TGTGCCAGCAGCTTAAGGACAGGGTACAATCAGCCCCAGCATTTT. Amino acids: CASSLRTGYNQPQHF.

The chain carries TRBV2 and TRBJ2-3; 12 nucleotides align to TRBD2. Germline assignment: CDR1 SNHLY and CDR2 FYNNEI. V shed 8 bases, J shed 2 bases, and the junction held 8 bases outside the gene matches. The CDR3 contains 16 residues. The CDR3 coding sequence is TGTGCCAGCTTACGCCGGACTAGCGGGATCACAGATACGCAGTATTTT. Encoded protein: CASLRRTSGITDTQYF.

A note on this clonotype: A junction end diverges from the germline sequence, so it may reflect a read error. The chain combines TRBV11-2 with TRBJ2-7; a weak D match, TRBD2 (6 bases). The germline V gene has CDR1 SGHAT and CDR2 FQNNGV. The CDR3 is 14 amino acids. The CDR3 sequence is CAGSPNRLDVEQYF. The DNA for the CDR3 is TGTGCCGGCAGCCCGAATAGACTAGATGTTGAGCAGTACTTC.

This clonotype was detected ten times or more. The chain's CDR3 is CASSPRGSGGYTF. The CDR3, as DNA: TGTGCCAGCAGTCCAAGGGGAAGTGGGGGCTACACCTTC. The chain links TRBV2 to TRBJ1-2, with D perhaps TRBD1 (5 bases). Germline V gene sequence: CDR1 SNHLY, CDR2 FYNNEI. This CDR3 region has 13 residues. Trimming removed 5 bases at V and 8 bases at J, with 15 bases between.

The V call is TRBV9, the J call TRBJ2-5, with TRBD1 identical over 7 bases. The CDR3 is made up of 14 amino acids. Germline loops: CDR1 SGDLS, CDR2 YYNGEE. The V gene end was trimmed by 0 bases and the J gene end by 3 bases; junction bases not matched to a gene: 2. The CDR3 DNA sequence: TGTGCCAGCAGCGTAGCAGGGGGTGAAGAGACCCAGTACTTC. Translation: CASSVAGGEETQYF. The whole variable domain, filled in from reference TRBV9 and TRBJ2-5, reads DSGVTQTPKHLITATGQRVTLRCSPRSGDLSVYWYQQSLDQGLQFLIQYYNGEERAKGNILERFSAQQFPDLHSELNLSSLELGDSALYFCASSVAGGEETQYFGPGTRLLVL.